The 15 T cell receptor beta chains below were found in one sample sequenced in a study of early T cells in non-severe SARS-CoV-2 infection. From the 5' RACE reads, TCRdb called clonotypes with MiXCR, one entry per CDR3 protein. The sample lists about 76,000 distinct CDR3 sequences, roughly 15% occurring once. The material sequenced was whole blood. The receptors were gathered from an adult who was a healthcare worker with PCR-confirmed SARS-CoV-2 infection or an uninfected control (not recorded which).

The CDR3: CASSPWAGVDKNIQYF. The CDR3 coding sequence is TGTGCCAGCAGCCCATGGGCAGGGGTGGACAAAAACATTCAGTACTTC. The rearrangement links TRBV28 to TRBJ2-4; possible D gene TRBD1, 6 bases. Between the trimmed V and J ends, which lost 6 bases and 3 bases, there was a span of 18 bases. The CDR3 totals 16 residues. Germline values: CDR1 MDHEN, CDR2 SYDVKM.

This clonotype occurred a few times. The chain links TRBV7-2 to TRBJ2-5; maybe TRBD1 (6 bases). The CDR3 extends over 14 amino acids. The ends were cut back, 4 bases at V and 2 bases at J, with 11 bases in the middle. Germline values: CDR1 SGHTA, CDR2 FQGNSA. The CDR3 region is CASSSNRVQETQYF. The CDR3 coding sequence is TGTGCCAGCAGCTCCAACAGGGTTCAAGAGACCCAGTACTTC.

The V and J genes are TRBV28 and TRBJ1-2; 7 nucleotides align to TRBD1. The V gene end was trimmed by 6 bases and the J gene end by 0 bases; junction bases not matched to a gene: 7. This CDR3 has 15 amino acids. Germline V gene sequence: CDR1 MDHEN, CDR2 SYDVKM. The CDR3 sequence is CASRRGGQSNYGYTF. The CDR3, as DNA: TGTGCCAGCAGGCGAGGGGGACAGTCTAACTATGGCTACACCTTC.

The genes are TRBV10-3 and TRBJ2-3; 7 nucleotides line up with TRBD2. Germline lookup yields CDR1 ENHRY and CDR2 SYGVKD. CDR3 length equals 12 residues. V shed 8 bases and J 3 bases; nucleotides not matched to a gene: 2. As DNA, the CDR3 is TGTGCCATCGGGAGGGGTACAGATACGCAGTATTTT. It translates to CAIGRGTDTQYF.

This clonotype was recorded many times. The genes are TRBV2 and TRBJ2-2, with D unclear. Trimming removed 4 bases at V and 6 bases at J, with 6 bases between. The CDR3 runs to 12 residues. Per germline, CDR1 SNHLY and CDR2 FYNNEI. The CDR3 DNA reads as TGTGCCAGCAGTGTGGAACCCGGGGAGCTGTTTTTT. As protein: CASSVEPGELFF.

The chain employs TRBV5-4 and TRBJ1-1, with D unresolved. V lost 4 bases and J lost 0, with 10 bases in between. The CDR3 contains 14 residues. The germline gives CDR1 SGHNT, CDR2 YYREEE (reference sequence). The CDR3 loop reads CASSRWAVNTEAFF. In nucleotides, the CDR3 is TGTGCCAGCAGCCGGTGGGCAGTGAACACTGAAGCTTTCTTT.

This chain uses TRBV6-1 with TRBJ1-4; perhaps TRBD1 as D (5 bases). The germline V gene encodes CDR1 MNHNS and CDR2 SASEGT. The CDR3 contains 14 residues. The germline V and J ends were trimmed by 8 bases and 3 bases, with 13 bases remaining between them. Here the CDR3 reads CASLGAGSNEKLFF. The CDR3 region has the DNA TGTGCCAGCTTAGGGGCCGGGTCTAATGAAAAACTGTTTTTT.

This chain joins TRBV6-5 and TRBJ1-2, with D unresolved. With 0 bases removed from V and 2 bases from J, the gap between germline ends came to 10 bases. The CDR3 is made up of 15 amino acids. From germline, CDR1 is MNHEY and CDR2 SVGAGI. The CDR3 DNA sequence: TGTGCCAGCAGTTACTCCACCGGGAAAAACTATGGCTACACCTTC. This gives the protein CASSYSTGKNYGYTF.

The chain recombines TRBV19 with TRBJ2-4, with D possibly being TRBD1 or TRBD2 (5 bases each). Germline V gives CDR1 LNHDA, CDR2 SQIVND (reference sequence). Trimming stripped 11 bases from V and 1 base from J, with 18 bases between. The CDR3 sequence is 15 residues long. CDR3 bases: TGTGCCTCAGAAGGGAGAGAGGGGGCCAAAAACATTCAGTACTTC. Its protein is CASEGREGAKNIQYF. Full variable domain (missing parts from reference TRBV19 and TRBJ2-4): DGGITQSPKYLFRKEGQNVTLSCEQNLNHDAMYWYRQDPGQGLRLIYYSQIVNDFQKGDIAEGYSVSREKKESFPLTVTSAQKNPTAFYLCASEGREGAKNIQYFGAGTRLSVL.

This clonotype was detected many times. CDR3 nucleotides: TGTGCCAGCAGTGACTCGGACACAGATACGCAGTATTTT. This gives the protein CASSDSDTDTQYF. This sequence joins TRBV6-4 and TRBJ2-3; no clear D. Trimming took off 0 bases at V and 2 bases at J, with 3 bases between the two ends. The length of the CDR3 is 13 residues. In germline, CDR1 is MRHNA, CDR2 SNTAGT.

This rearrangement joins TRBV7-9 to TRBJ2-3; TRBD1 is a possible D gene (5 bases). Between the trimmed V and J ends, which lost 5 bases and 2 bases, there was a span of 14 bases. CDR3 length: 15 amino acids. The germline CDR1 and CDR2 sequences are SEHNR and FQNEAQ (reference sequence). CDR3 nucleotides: TGTGCCAGCAGCCACCTGACAGATCACACAGATACGCAGTATTTT. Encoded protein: CASSHLTDHTDTQYF.

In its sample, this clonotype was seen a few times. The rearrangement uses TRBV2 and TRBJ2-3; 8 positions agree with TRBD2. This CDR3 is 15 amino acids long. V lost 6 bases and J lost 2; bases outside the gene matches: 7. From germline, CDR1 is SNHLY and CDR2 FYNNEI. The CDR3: CASRRERGITDTQYF. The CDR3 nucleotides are TGTGCCAGCAGGAGAGAGCGGGGGATCACAGATACGCAGTATTTT.

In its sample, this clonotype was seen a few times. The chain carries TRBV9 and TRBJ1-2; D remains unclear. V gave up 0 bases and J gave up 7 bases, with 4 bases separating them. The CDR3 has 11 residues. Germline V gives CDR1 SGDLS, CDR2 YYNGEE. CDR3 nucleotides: TGTGCCAGCAGCGTAGTTTCTGGCTACACCTTC. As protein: CASSVVSGYTF. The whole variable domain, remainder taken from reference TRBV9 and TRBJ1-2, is DSGVTQTPKHLITATGQRVTLRCSPRSGDLSVYWYQQSLDQGLQFLIQYYNGEERAKGNILERFSAQQFPDLHSELNLSSLELGDSALYFCASSVVSGYTFGSGTRLTVV.

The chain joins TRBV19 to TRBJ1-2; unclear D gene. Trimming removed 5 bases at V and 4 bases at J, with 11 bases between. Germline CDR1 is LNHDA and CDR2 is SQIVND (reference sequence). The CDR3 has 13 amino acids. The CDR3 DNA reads TGTGCCAGTAGTTCAGGCAGCACCTATGGCTACACCTTC. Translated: CASSSGSTYGYTF.

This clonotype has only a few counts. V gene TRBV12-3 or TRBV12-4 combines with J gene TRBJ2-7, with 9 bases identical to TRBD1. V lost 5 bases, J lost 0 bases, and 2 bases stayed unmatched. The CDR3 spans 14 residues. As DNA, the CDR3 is TGTGCCAGCAGTCCGACAGGGGGCTCCTACGAGCAGTACTTC. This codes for CASSPTGGSYEQYF.